This T cell receptor (beta chain) stems from a study of identical twins. The study's findings and limits: Twins shared beta out-of-frame sequences in excess, but this excess was weaker.

One entry per CDR3 protein results from TCRdb running MiXCR on the 5' RACE reads. This sample has around 670,000 distinct CDR3 sequences; 6.1% occur once, and the top ten carry roughly 2%. This clonotype was seen a handful of times. The antigen remains undetermined. The V end was cut by 5 bases, the J end by 0 bases, with 13 bases between. The CDR3 extends over 14 amino acids. Looked up from germline, CDR1 is SQVTM and CDR2 is ANQGSEA. The receptor comes from a man between 18 and 35 years old in good health. The rearrangement links TRBV29-1 to TRBJ1-1; D not resolved. The sample taken for sequencing was naive T cells sorted from blood. CDR3 coding DNA: TGCAGCGTTAAAGGGAATCAAATGAACACTGAAGCTTTCTTT. It yields the protein CSVKGNQMNTEAFF.